This T cell receptor (beta chain) was sequenced in a study of T-cell reconstitution after alpha-beta-depleted transplantation in children. Findings and limits, study-wide: In patients about two months after transplant, alpha-beta T cells reportedly arose from several hundred expanded graft clones. The high TCRbeta diversity at day 60 in some patients came from surviving recipient T cells and thymic progenitors. By one year post-transplant, T-cell counts and diversity largely arose from T cells that were newly produced.

The library targeted TCRbeta and was prepared with unique molecular identifiers. Via MiXCR, TCRdb re-called the PCR reads, giving one row per CDR3 protein. The sample lists fewer than 550,000 distinct CDR3 sequences, around 10% occurring once. The CDR3 contains 14 residues. Germline lookup yields CDR1 SGHRS and CDR2 YFSETQ. Trimming took off 1 base at V and 0 bases at J, with 5 bases between the two ends. On this clonotype itself: Its antigen remains unidentified.

The receptor's source is a female patient under 10 years old who had a stem cell transplant for aplastic anemia, so the T cells may come from the graft donor. This chain links TRBV5-1 with TRBJ2-4; D not resolved. The starting material was PBMCs, mostly from graft donor cells, obtained 180 days after TCRalphabeta/CD19-depleted stem cell transplant. CDR3 DNA: TGCGCCAGCAGCTTGCCCGGAGCCAAAAACATTCAGTACTTC. This gives the protein CASSLPGAKNIQYF.